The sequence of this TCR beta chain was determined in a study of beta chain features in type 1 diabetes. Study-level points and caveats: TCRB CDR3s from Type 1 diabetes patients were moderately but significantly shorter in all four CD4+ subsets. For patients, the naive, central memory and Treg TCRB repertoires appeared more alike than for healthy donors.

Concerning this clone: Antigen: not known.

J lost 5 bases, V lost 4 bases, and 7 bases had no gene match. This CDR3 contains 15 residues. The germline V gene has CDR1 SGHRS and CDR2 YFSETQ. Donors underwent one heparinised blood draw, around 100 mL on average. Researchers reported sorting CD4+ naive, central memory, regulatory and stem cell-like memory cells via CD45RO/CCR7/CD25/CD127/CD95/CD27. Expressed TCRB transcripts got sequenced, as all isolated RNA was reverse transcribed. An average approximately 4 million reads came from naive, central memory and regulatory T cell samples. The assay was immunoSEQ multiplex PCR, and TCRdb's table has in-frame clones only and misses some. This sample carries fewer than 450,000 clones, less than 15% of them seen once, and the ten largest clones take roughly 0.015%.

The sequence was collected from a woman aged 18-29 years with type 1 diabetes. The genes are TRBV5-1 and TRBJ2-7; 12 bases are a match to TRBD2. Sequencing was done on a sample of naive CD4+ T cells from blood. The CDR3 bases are TGCGCCAGCAGCCTAGCGACTAGCGGGAGCGACGAGCAGTACTTC. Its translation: CASSLATSGSDEQYF.